This T cell receptor (beta chain) was captured by sequencing in a study of T cell repertoires in cytomegalovirus infection. For the study at large: CMV epitopes that were recently identified and HLA-C-restricted were used alongside well-studied HLA-B-restricted ones. CMV infection plus the matching HLA type was flagged by public TCR beta signatures. Study-level points and caveats: Dominant in the ex vivo response were TCR beta clonotypes restricted by HLA-C and specific for CMV. Cumulative public TCR beta family frequency identified CMV carriers with the relevant HLA.

As concerns this clonotype: Its antigen remains unknown.

One entry per CDR3 protein results from TCRdb running MiXCR on the reads. The table records some 920,000 distinct CDR3 sequences, roughly 30% of them present only once. With 4 bases removed from V and 6 bases from J, the gap between germline ends came to 19 bases. This CDR3 is built from 16 residues. Germline V gene lookup returns CDR1 SGDLS and CDR2 YYNGEE. This rearrangement joins TRBV9 to TRBJ2-2, with a possible D match to TRBD2 (7 bases). This clonotype originated in a human donor in good health (CMV status not recorded). Some clones in this sample may be carry-over from other donors' samples. The starting material was cultured CD8+ T cells from PBMCs, obtained from culture after CMV antigen stimulation. CDR3 nucleotide sequence: TGTGCCAGCAGCCCTCGTGGGGGGGGCGCCGCCGGGGAGCTGTTTTTT. As protein: CASSPRGGGAAGELFF.